The 16 T cell receptor beta chains given below trace back to one sample, sequenced in a study of blood T cell repertoires in COVID-19. This table comes from immunoSEQ multiplex PCR, and its TCRdb copy is limited to in-frame clones, with some not included. The data show around 300,000 clones, about nine tenths seen once. Sequencing used PBMCs or T cells enriched from blood (not recorded which). The receptors were sampled from a woman in her forties who had recovered from COVID-19.

The rearrangement joins TRBV30 to TRBJ2-5; D is perhaps TRBD2 (5 bases). V was cut by 3 bases and J by 5 bases, with 7 bases left in between. The CDR3 runs to 11 residues. Germline-derived CDR1 and CDR2 are GTSNPN and SVGIG (reference sequence). CDR3 amino acids: CAWSLAETQYF. CDR3 bases: TGTGCCTGGAGCTTAGCGGAGACCCAGTACTTC.

The rearrangement uses TRBV2 and TRBJ1-2; D is uncertain. Trimming left V 6 bases short and J 10 bases short, with 15 bases between. CDR3 size: 12 residues. CDR1 is SNHLY and CDR2 is FYNNEI in the germline V gene. The CDR3 loop is CASRPDSSDYTF. The CDR3 bases are TGTGCCAGCAGGCCGGACTCCTCTGACTACACCTTC.

The rearrangement links TRBV25-1 to TRBJ1-2; tentatively, D is TRBD1 (5 bases). Germline lookup yields CDR1 MGHDK and CDR2 SYGVNS. CDR3 length: 15 amino acids. V shed 5 bases and J shed 4 bases, with 17 bases lying between them. Written as DNA, the CDR3 is TGTGCCAGCAGTAAAACGGGGGTTTCGTCCTATGGCTACACCTTC. Translated: CASSKTGVSSYGYTF.

The V gene is TRBV19, the J gene TRBJ2-7; TRBD2 matches 12 bases. The CDR3 length is 15 residues. The ends lost 7 bases at V and 3 bases at J; junction bases unmatched: 7. CDR1 and CDR2 (germline): LNHDA, SQIVND (reference sequence). DNA of the CDR3: TGTGCCAGTACCCCGGGGACTAGCGGGTTCTACGAGCAGTACTTC. It specifies CASTPGTSGFYEQYF.

The V gene is TRBV12-3 or TRBV12-4, the J gene TRBJ2-7; 7 bases fit TRBD1. The CDR3 covers 13 residues. J lost 2 bases, V lost 8 bases, and 6 bases had no gene match. CDR3 loop: CASARDSAYEQYF. The CDR3 bases are TGTGCCAGCGCTCGGGACAGTGCCTACGAGCAGTACTTC.

This sequence joins TRBV2 and TRBJ2-3; 7 bases line up with TRBD2. Germline V gene data show CDR1 as SNHLY and CDR2 as FYNNEI. The CDR3 extends over 17 amino acids. Trimming took 8 bases from V and 0 from J; bases not matched to a gene: 14. CDR3 sequence reads: CASLPFVGGGSTDTQYF. As DNA, the CDR3 is TGTGCCAGCCTGCCGTTCGTTGGGGGGGGAAGCACAGATACGCAGTATTTT.

This clone has ten or more counts. The J gene is TRBJ2-7, the V gene TRBV23-1; D gene ambiguous. TRBV23-1 is annotated as an ORF whose role is uncertain. V dropped 2 bases and J dropped 4 bases, with 3 bases sitting between them. CDR3 size: 11 residues. This CDR3 reads CASSQRYEQYF. The CDR3 DNA sequence: TGCGCCAGCAGTCAACGGTACGAGCAGTACTTC.

The genes are TRBV5-1 and TRBJ1-4, with 11 bases lining up with TRBD1. This CDR3 has 15 amino acids. Germline V gene sequence: CDR1 SGHRS, CDR2 YFSETQ. V lost 0 bases and J lost 7; bases outside the gene matches: 2. CDR3 sequence: CASSLGTGGREKLFF. As DNA, the CDR3 is TGCGCCAGCAGCTTGGGGACAGGGGGCCGTGAAAAACTGTTTTTT. The whole variable domain, filled in from reference TRBV5-1 and TRBJ1-4, reads KAGVTQTPRYLIKTRGQQVTLSCSPISGHRSVSWYQQTPGQGLQFLFEYFSETQRNKGNFPGRFSGRQFSNSRSEMNVSTLELGDSALYLCASSLGTGGREKLFFGSGTQLSVL.

Worth noting for this clone: The junction departs from the called germline gene at one end, perhaps through a read error. The genes are TRBV18 and TRBJ1-2; possible D gene TRBD1, 6 bases. There are 17 residues in the CDR3. Per germline, CDR1 KGHSH and CDR2 LQKENI. CDR3 residues: CASSPLQGAGANYGYTF. The CDR3 nucleotides read TGTGCCAGCTCGCCACTACAGGGCGCGGGAGCTAACTATGGCTACACCTTC.

CDR3 in DNA: TGTGCCAGCAGTTACGGGGGGAATCAGCCCCAGCATTTT. It codes for CASSYGGNQPQHF. The rearrangement joins TRBV6-5 to TRBJ1-5; weak D call: TRBD1 (5 bases). Per the germline V gene, CDR1 is MNHEY and CDR2 is SVGAGI. Trimming stripped 2 bases from V and 4 bases from J, with 6 bases between. The CDR3 is made up of 13 amino acids.

V and J are TRBV7-2 and TRBJ1-2, with TRBD1 matching 11 bases. The CDR3 covers 15 residues. V was pared by 5 bases and J by 6 bases, with 8 bases of the junction left unmatched. Germline CDR1 is SGHTA and CDR2 is FQGNSA. The CDR3 loop is CASSMDRGLQNGYTF. In nucleotides, the CDR3 is TGTGCCAGCAGCATGGACAGGGGGCTACAGAATGGCTACACCTTC. Filled out from reference TRBV7-2 and TRBJ1-2, the complete variable domain reads GAGVSQSPSNKVTEKGKDVELRCDPISGHTALYWYRQSLGQGLEFLIYFQGNSAPDKSGLPSDRFSAERTGGSVSTLTIQRTQQEDSAVYLCASSMDRGLQNGYTFGSGTRLTVV.

CDR3 amino acids: CASSGMTGGTNYGYTF. The CDR3 nucleotides are TGTGCCAGCAGCGGGATGACAGGGGGAACTAACTATGGCTACACCTTC. The J gene is TRBJ1-2, the V gene TRBV5-4; 9 bases are shared with TRBD1. This CDR3 has 16 residues. Germline V gene data show CDR1 as SGHNT and CDR2 as YYREEE (reference sequence). The ends lost 4 bases at V and 0 bases at J; junction bases unmatched: 7.

The chain recombines TRBV3-1 (or the pseudogene TRBV3-2) with TRBJ1-2; D call uncertain. CDR3 length: 14 amino acids. Deletions cut 2 bases from V and 4 bases from J, with 11 bases between. The germline V gene has CDR1 LGHDT and CDR2 YNNKEL (reference sequence). CDR3: CASSQMSQSYGYTF. The CDR3 DNA follows: TGTGCCAGCAGCCAAATGTCGCAGTCCTATGGCTACACCTTC.

The chain is built from TRBV6-5 and TRBJ1-1; D not resolved. This CDR3 is 11 amino acids long. Looked up from germline, CDR1 is MNHEY and CDR2 is SVGAGI. The V gene lost 7 bases and the J gene lost 5 bases, with 8 bases spanning the gap. CDR3 nucleotides: TGTGCCAGCAATATCGTAACTGAAGCTTTCTTT. Translating gives CASNIVTEAFF.

J is TRBJ1-4 and V is TRBV30; D not certain. CDR1 and CDR2 (germline): GTSNPN, SVGIG (reference sequence). This CDR3 comprises 15 residues. V lost 4 bases and J 6 bases, leaving 18 bases between the germline ends. In nucleotides, the CDR3 is TGTGCCTGGACCCCCCGGACTCGCCCTCATGAAAAACTGTTTTTT. Protein sequence: CAWTPRTRPHEKLFF.

The chain carries TRBV7-2 and TRBJ1-2, with 9 positions matching TRBD1. Germline V gene data show CDR1 as SGHTA and CDR2 as FQGNSA. The CDR3 has 15 amino acids. Trimming removed 7 bases from V and 3 bases from J; junction bases left unmatched: 9. The CDR3 sequence: CASTPGQGRDYGYTF. DNA for the CDR3: TGTGCCAGCACCCCGGGACAGGGCCGGGACTATGGCTACACCTTC.